This T cell receptor (beta chain) was captured by sequencing in a study of cytomegalovirus exposure and HLA in healthy donors. This CDR3 is built from 20 residues. PCR amplification relied on 60 Vbeta primers (plus 13 Jbeta primers). Only in-frame clones appear in the TCRdb table, and some are missing; sequencing was by immunoSEQ multiplex PCR. The sample has 150,000 or so clones, 60% to 80% seen once. The sequencing input was PBMCs. The TCR comes from a male donor in good health and CMV-seronegative. The chain uses TRBV21-1 and TRBJ2-1; TRBD2, as called in the table, went unchecked against the DNA. TRBV21-1 counts as a pseudogene. CDR3 sequence (DNA): TGTGCCAGCAGCATCACGACTAGCGGGAGGGCCGAAGAGGAAGACAATGAGCAGTTCTTC. It codes for CASSITTSGRAEEEDNEQFF.